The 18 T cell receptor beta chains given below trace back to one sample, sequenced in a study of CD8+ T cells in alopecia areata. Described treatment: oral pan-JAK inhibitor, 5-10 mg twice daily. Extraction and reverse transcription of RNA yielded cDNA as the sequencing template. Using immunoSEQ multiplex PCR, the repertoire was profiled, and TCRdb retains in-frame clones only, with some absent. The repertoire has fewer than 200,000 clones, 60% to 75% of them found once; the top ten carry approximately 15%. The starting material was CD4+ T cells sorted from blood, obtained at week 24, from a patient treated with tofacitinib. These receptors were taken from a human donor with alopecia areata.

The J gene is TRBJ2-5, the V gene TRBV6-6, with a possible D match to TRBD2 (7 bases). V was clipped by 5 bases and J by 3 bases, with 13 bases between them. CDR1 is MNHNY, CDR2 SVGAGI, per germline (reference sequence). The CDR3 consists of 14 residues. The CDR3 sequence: CASSDSGTKETQYF. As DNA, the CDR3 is TGTGCCAGCAGTGACAGCGGGACAAAAGAGACCCAGTACTTC.

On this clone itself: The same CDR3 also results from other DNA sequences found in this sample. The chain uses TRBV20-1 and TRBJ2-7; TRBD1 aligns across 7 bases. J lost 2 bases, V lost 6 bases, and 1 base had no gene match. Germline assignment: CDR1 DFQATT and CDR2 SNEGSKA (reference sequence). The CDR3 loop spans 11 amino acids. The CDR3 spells CSAGQTYEQYF. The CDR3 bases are TGCAGTGCGGGACAGACCTACGAGCAGTACTTC.

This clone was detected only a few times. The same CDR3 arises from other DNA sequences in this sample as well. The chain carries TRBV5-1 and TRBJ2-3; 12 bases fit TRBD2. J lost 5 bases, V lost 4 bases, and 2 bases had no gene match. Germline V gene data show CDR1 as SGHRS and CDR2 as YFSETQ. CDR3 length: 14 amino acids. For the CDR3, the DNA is TGCGCCAGCAGCCCGGGACTAGCGGGAGATACGCAGTATTTT. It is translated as CASSPGLAGDTQYF.

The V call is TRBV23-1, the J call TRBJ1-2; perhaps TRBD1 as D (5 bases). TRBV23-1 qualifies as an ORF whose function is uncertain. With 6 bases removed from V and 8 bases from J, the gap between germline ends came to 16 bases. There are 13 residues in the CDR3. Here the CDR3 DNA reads TGCGCCAGCAGCGCCAAAGGGACTACGGGCTACACCTTC. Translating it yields CASSAKGTTGYTF.

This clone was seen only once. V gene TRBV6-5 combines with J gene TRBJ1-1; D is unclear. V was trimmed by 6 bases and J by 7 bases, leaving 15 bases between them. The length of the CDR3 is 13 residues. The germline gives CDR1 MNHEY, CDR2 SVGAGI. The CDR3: CASSPPRRGEAFF. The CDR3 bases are TGTGCCAGCAGCCCGCCGCGGAGAGGTGAAGCTTTCTTT.

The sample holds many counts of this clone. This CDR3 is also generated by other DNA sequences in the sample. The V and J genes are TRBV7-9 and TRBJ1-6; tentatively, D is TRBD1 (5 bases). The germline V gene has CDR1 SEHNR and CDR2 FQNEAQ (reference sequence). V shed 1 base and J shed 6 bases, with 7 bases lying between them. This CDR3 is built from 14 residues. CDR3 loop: CASSLDQGNSPLHF. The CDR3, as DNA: TGTGCCAGCAGCTTAGATCAGGGTAATTCACCCCTCCACTTT.

This CDR3 is CASSLVGQNTGELFF. In DNA, the CDR3 is TGTGCCAGCAGCTTAGTTGGCCAGAACACCGGGGAGCTGTTTTTT. V is TRBV11-2 and J is TRBJ2-2; unclear D gene. Trimming left V 1 base short and J 1 base short, with 7 bases between. Per germline, CDR1 SGHAT and CDR2 FQNNGV. This CDR3 region has 15 residues.

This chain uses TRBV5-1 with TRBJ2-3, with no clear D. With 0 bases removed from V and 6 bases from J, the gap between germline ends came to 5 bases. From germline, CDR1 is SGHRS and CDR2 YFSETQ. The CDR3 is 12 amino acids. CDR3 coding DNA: TGCGCCAGCAGCTTGGGGCAGGATACGCAGTATTTT. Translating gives CASSLGQDTQYF.

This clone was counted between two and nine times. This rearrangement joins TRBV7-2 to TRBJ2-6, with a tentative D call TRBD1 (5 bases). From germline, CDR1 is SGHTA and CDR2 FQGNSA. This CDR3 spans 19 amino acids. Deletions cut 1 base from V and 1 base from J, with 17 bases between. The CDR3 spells CASSLDPPGLVSGANVLTF. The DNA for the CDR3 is TGTGCCAGCAGCTTAGATCCCCCAGGGTTGGTGTCTGGGGCCAACGTCCTGACTTTC.

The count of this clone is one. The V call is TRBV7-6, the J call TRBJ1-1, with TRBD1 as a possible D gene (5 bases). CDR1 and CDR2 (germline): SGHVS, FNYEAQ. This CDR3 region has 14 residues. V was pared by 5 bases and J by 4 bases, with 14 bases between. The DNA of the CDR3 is TGTGCCAGCAGCCCTCACCAACAGGCCACTGAAGCTTTCTTT. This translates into CASSPHQQATEAFF.

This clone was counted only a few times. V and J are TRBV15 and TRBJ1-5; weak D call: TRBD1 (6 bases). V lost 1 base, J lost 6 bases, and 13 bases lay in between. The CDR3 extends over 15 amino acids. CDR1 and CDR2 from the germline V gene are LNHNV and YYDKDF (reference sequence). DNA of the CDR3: TGTGCCACCAGCAGAGGACACCTAGGGGGTCAGCCCCAGCATTTT. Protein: CATSRGHLGGQPQHF.

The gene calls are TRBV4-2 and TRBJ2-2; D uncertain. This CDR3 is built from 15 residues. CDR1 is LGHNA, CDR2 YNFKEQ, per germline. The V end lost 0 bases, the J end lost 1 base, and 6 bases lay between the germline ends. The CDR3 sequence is CASSQEGWNTGELFF. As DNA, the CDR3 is TGTGCCAGCAGCCAAGAGGGCTGGAACACCGGGGAGCTGTTTTTT.

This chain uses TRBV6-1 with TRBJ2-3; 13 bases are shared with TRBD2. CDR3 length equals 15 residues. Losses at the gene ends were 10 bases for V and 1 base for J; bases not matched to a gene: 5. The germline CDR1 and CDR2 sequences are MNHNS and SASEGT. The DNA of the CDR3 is TGTGCCACCTCAGGGACTAGCGGGGGCACAGATACGCAGTATTTT. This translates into CATSGTSGGTDTQYF.

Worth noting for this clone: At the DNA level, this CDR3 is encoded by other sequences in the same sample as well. In DNA form, the CDR3 reads TGCGCCAGCAGCTTGGAAGGGCCGGGAAACACTGAAGCTTTCTTT. This gives the protein CASSLEGPGNTEAFF. The chain links TRBV5-1 to TRBJ1-1; D unclear. Germline values: CDR1 SGHRS, CDR2 YFSETQ. This CDR3 spans 15 amino acids. Trimming left V 0 bases short and J 2 bases short, with 11 bases between.

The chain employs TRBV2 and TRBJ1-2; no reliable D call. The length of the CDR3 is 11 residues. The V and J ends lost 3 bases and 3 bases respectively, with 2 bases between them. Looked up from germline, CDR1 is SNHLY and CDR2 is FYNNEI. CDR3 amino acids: CASSEDYGYTF. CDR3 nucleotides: TGTGCCAGCAGTGAGGACTATGGCTACACCTTC.

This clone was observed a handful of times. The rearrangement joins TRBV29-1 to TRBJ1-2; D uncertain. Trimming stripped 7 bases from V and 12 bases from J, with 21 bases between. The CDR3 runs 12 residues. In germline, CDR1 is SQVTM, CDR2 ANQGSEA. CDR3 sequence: CSGGSVAEENTF. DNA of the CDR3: TGCAGCGGGGGATCGGTCGCAGAGGAGAACACCTTC.

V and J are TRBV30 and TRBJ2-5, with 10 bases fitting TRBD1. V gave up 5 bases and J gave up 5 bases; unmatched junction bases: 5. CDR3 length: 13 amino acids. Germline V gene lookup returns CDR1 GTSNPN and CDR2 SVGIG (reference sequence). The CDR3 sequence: CAWETGGRETQYF. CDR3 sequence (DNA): TGTGCCTGGGAGACAGGGGGCCGGGAGACCCAGTACTTC. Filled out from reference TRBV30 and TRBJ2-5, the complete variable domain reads SQTIHQWPATLVQPVGSPLSLECTVEGTSNPNLYWYRQAAGRGLQLLFYSVGIGQISSEVPQNLSASRPQDRQFILSSKKLLLSDSGFYLCAWETGGRETQYFGPGTRLLVL.

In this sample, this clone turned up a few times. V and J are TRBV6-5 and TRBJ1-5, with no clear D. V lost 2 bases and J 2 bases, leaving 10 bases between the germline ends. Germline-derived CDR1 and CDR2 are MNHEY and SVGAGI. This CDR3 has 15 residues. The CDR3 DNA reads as TGTGCCAGCAGTTACACTAACCTGGGCAATCAGCCCCAGCATTTT. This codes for CASSYTNLGNQPQHF.